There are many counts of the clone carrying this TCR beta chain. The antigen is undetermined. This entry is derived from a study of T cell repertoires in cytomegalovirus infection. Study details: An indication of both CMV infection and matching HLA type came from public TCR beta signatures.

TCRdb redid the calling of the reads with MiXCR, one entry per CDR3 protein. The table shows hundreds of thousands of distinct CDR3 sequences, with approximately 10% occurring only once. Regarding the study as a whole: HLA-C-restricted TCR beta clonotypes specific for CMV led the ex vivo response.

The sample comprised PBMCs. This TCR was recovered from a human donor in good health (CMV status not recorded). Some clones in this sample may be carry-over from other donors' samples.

In DNA form, the CDR3 reads TGCGCCACCCTGGGACTAGCGGGGGCCTCTAGCACAGATACGCAGTATTTT. It yields the protein CATLGLAGASSTDTQYF. The V gene is TRBV10-2, the J gene TRBJ2-3; 14 bases are a match to TRBD2. Looked up from germline, CDR1 is WSHSY and CDR2 is SAAADI. The CDR3 totals 17 residues. With 10 bases clipped from V and 0 bases from J, the junction kept 9 bases outside the gene matches.